This section outlines one T cell receptor beta chain sequence together with its context. Antigen specificity is unknown. With 60 Vbeta and 13 Jbeta primers, the PCR was carried out. The assay was immunoSEQ multiplex PCR, and TCRdb's table has in-frame clones only and misses some. This sample has about 160,000 clones, with roughly four fifths found just once. This sample was taken from a study of cytomegalovirus exposure and HLA in healthy donors. The study's findings and limits: Presence/absence analysis assumed near-uniform sequencing depth across donors. A later analysis linked a missense variant in DCLRE1C to the trimming of TCR beta V and J genes. There were some public TCRs occurring in many donors, but most TCR sequences were rare. In all likelihood, a cluster of highly shared sequence variants was a sequencing artifact.

The receptor's source is a female donor in good health and CMV-seronegative. The sequenced sample was PBMCs.

The CDR3 coding sequence is TGTGCCAGCAGTTCGACAGGGAAGACTGAAGCTTTCTTT. It encodes CASSSTGKTEAFF. The chain uses TRBV7-6 and TRBJ1-1; 7 bases agree with TRBD1. Trimming cost V 6 bases and J 5 bases; bases outside gene matches: 6. The CDR3 covers 13 residues. Looked up from germline, CDR1 is SGHVS and CDR2 is FNYEAQ. Looking up the rest from reference TRBV7-6 and TRBJ1-1 gives the full variable domain: GAGVSQSPRYKVTKRGQDVALRCDPISGHVSLYWYRQALGQGPEFLTYFNYEAQQDKSGLPNDRFSAERPEGSISTLTIQRTEQRDSAMYRCASSSTGKTEAFFGQGTRLTVV.